What follows are 26 T cell receptor beta chains derived from one specimen sequenced in a study of molecular identifiers for immune sequencing clone quantification. TCRdb recomputed calls from the PCR reads with MiXCR, one row per CDR3 protein. The sample yields hundreds of thousands of distinct CDR3 sequences, roughly 25% seen once. The sample taken for sequencing was naive CD8+ T cells from blood, with Jurkat cell RNA spiked in. As to subset: FACS-sorted CD8+CD4-CCR7+CD45RA+ naive T cells. The origin of the receptors is a human donor in good health. Some libraries in this study had Jurkat cell RNA spiked in.

The rearrangement uses TRBV27 and TRBJ2-7; D may be TRBD1 (5 bases). This CDR3 region has 15 residues. V lost 7 bases and J lost 0, with 16 bases in between. Germline CDR1 reads MNHEY; CDR2 reads SMNVEV (reference sequence). The CDR3 spells CASNPVQGSSYEQYF. The CDR3, as DNA: TGTGCCAGCAACCCGGTGCAGGGAAGCTCCTACGAGCAGTACTTC.

This clonotype was recorded a few times. V gene TRBV7-9 combines with J gene TRBJ2-1, with 8 positions matching TRBD1. V was clipped by 4 bases and J by 9 bases; unmatched bases: 2. From germline, CDR1 is SEHNR and CDR2 FQNEAQ (reference sequence). This CDR3 spans 12 amino acids. The CDR3 region is CASSSTGVEQFF. As DNA, the CDR3 is TGTGCCAGCAGCTCGACAGGGGTTGAGCAGTTCTTC.

The rearrangement links TRBV9 to TRBJ1-5; 7 bases agree with TRBD1. Germline CDR1 and CDR2: SGDLS and YYNGEE. Unmatched junction bases numbered 13, after V lost 0 bases and J lost 10 bases. The CDR3 is 16 amino acids. CDR3 region: CASSVEAGGLAEPQHF. The CDR3 coding sequence is TGTGCCAGCAGCGTAGAGGCAGGGGGGTTAGCCGAACCCCAGCATTTT.

This clonotype has a handful of counts. The V gene is TRBV28, the J gene TRBJ2-5; 8 nucleotides align to TRBD2. Germline-derived CDR1 and CDR2 are MDHEN and SYDVKM. This CDR3 is built from 19 residues. Trimming at V came to 3 bases and at J to 0 bases, leaving 15 bases not matched to a gene. CDR3 nucleotide sequence: TGTGCCAGCAGTTTCGGCCCCCTCGGGTGCGGGGGGAACCAAGAGACCCAGTACTTC. Protein: CASSFGPLGCGGNQETQYF.

This clonotype was found many times. The rearrangement links TRBV6-2 or TRBV6-3 to TRBJ1-1, with D perhaps matching TRBD1 (6 bases). The CDR3 length is 14 residues. Germline loops: CDR1 MNHEY, CDR2 SVGEGT. Trimming cost V 5 bases and J 2 bases, with 12 bases left between them. The CDR3 DNA reads TGTGCCAGCAGTCAAGGGACACTTAACACTGAAGCTTTCTTT. This gives the protein CASSQGTLNTEAFF.

This clonotype has at least ten counts. The chain links TRBV20-1 to TRBJ2-7; maybe TRBD2 (5 bases). Germline loops: CDR1 DFQATT, CDR2 SNEGSKA (reference sequence). V lost 1 base and J lost 0, with 16 bases in between. CDR3 size: 16 residues. The CDR3 bases are TGCAGTGCTAGAGCCGCTTCGCGGGTACGCTCCTACGAGCAGTACTTC. Translation: CSARAASRVRSYEQYF.

Remarks on this clonotype: This may come from a read error, since a much larger clone is one base off. CDR3 amino acids: CASSLVTVFPGERYF. The CDR3 DNA reads TGTGCCAGCAGCTTGGTAACGGTTTTTCCGGGCGAGCGGTACTTC. This chain uses TRBV5-6 with TRBJ2-7; D ambiguous. Germline CDR1 reads SGHDT; CDR2 reads YYEEEE. The CDR3 has 15 amino acids.

This clonotype was detected only once. The chain links TRBV7-9 to TRBJ1-3; D gene unclear. This CDR3 spans 15 amino acids. Germline V CDR1 and CDR2: SEHNR, FQNEAQ (reference sequence). V lost 1 base, J lost 4 bases, and 11 bases lay in between. This CDR3 is CASSLVSGEGNTIYF. In DNA form, the CDR3 reads TGTGCCAGCAGCTTAGTCTCTGGGGAAGGAAACACCATATATTTT. Supplemented by reference TRBV7-9 and TRBJ1-3, the full variable domain reads DTGVSQNPRHKITKRGQNVTFRCDPISEHNRLYWYRQTLGQGPEFLTYFQNEAQLEKSRLLSDRFSAERPKGSFSTLEIQRTEQGDSAMYLCASSLVSGEGNTIYFGEGSWLTVV.

The sample holds many counts of this clonotype. The V and J genes are TRBV10-3 and TRBJ2-7, with D perhaps matching TRBD1 (5 bases). Germline V gene data show CDR1 as ENHRY and CDR2 as SYGVKD. The CDR3 spans 13 residues. V was trimmed by 6 bases and J by 3 bases, leaving 12 bases between them. CDR3 nucleotide sequence: TGTGCCATCAGACAGGACCTCCACTACGAGCAGTACTTC. Translated: CAIRQDLHYEQYF.

The CDR3 is CASSTIVGGEGNTIYF. CDR3 DNA: TGTGCCAGCAGCACGATTGTAGGGGGAGAAGGAAACACCATATATTTT. V is TRBV12-3 or TRBV12-4 and J is TRBJ1-3, with D maybe TRBD1 (6 bases). Trimming cost V 6 bases and J 4 bases, with 19 bases left between them. This CDR3 region has 16 residues.

V usage is TRBV19 and J usage is TRBJ1-2; D is unresolved. V dropped 5 bases and J dropped 9 bases, with 16 bases sitting between them. This CDR3 is built from 13 residues. Looked up from germline, CDR1 is LNHDA and CDR2 is SQIVND (reference sequence). The CDR3 DNA is TGTGCCAGTAGTCCCGGGGTCGCGTATTGCTACACCTTC. Protein: CASSPGVAYCYTF.

Worth noting for this clonotype: One end of the junction fails to match germline, which may point to a read error. V and J are TRBV11-3 and TRBJ1-1, with D uncertain. Germline CDR1 reads SGHNT; CDR2 reads YENEEA. The CDR3 consists of 15 residues. The DNA of the CDR3 is TGTGCCAGCAGCTTAGGGAACAGACCGAACACTGAAGCTTTATTT. This encodes CASSLGNRPNTEALF.

As for this clonotype: A read error may be the cause here, since a much bigger clone is one base away. The missing conserved phenylalanine or tryptophan at the end of this CDR3 makes a read error likely. The chain combines TRBV7-8 with TRBJ1-2, with D uncertain. Trimming took 5 bases from V and 1 from J, leaving 8 bases between them. Germline V CDR1 and CDR2: SGHVS, FQNEAQ. The CDR3 spans 13 residues. The CDR3, as DNA: TGTGCCAGCAGCCAGGATTTTAACTATGGCTACACCCTC. It codes for CASSQDFNYGYTL.

The J gene is TRBJ1-1, the V gene TRBV4-3; TRBD1 is a possible D gene (5 bases). This CDR3 comprises 14 residues. CDR1 and CDR2 from the germline V gene are LGHNA and YSLEER. Trimming took 11 bases from V and 4 from J, leaving 20 bases between them. CDR3 coding DNA: TGCGCCCGCCGCCAAGATTGGGGCGGCACTGAAGCTTTCTTT. Protein: CARRQDWGGTEAFF.

This chain uses TRBV7-9 with TRBJ2-7; 9 nucleotides match TRBD2. V was pared by 0 bases and J by 1 base, with 10 bases of the junction left unmatched. Per the germline V gene, CDR1 is SEHNR and CDR2 is FQNEAQ (reference sequence). The CDR3 has 18 residues. The CDR3 loop is CASSLAGSGREGSYEQYF. The CDR3 region has the DNA TGTGCCAGCAGCTTAGCGGGTAGTGGGCGGGAGGGATCCTACGAGCAGTACTTC.

This clonotype showed up just a few times. The chain couples TRBV5-6 to TRBJ2-7; D might be TRBD1 (7 bases). V lost 3 bases and J lost 2, with 15 bases in between. Germline-derived CDR1 and CDR2 are SGHDT and YYEEEE. The CDR3 totals 15 residues. CDR3 protein: CASSWAGQWAYEQYF. CDR3 sequence (DNA): TGTGCCAGCAGCTGGGCGGGACAGTGGGCCTACGAGCAGTACTTC.

This clonotype has more than one count but fewer than ten. J is TRBJ1-3 and V is TRBV10-1; D is ambiguous. Germline-derived CDR1 and CDR2 are WNHNN and SYGVQD (reference sequence). The CDR3 sequence is 14 residues long. The ends were cut back, 11 bases at V and 0 bases at J, with 14 bases in the middle. The CDR3 reads CAGPRGLSGNTIYF. In DNA, the CDR3 is TGCGCCGGACCGCGGGGTCTCTCTGGAAACACCATATATTTT.

This clonotype was seen a single time. This may be a read error, as it is one base from a much larger clone. The V and J genes are TRBV27 and TRBJ2-7, with no clear D. The CDR3 runs to 14 residues. CDR1 and CDR2 (germline): MNHEY, SMNVEV (reference sequence). CDR3 in amino acids: CASSSAGPSYERYF. The CDR3 coding sequence is TGTGCCAGCAGCTCGGCCGGGCCCTCCTACGAGCGGTACTTC.

There are many counts of this clonotype. The chain has TRBV7-2 and TRBJ2-3; 7 positions agree with TRBD1. J was trimmed by 0 bases and V by 1 base; bases with no gene match: 7. The CDR3 covers 17 residues. In germline, CDR1 is SGHTA, CDR2 FQGNSA. The CDR3 protein is CASSLVGQASSTDTQYF. The CDR3 coding sequence is TGTGCCAGCAGCTTAGTAGGACAGGCCTCTAGCACAGATACGCAGTATTTT.

Turning to this clonotype: A single base separates this from a much larger clone, so it may be a read error. This CDR3 is CASSVAQGSNQPQHF. CDR3 DNA sequence: TGTGCCAGCAGCGTCGCTCAGGGGAGCAATCAGCCCCAGCATTTT. The chain combines TRBV7-2 with TRBJ1-5, with D perhaps TRBD1 (6 bases). The CDR3 loop spans 15 amino acids. V was shortened by 5 bases and J by 1 base, with 12 bases between the two germline ends. CDR1 is SGHTA and CDR2 is FQGNSA in the germline V gene. The full variable domain, rest sourced from reference TRBV7-2 and TRBJ1-5, is GAGVSQSPSNKVTEKGKDVELRCDPISGHTALYWYRQSLGQGLEFLIYFQGNSAPDKSGLPSDRFSAERTGGSVSTLTIQRTQQEDSAVYLCASSVAQGSNQPQHFGDGTRLSIL.

The gene calls are TRBV6-5 and TRBJ2-7, with 8 bases that match TRBD1. V dropped 0 bases and J dropped 4; count of bases not matched to a gene: 8. The germline V gene encodes CDR1 MNHEY and CDR2 SVGAGI. There are 16 residues in the CDR3. The CDR3 DNA is TGTGCCAGCAGTTACTCCCGGGACAGGCCAGTATACGAGCAGTACTTC. Translating it yields CASSYSRDRPVYEQYF.

This clonotype came up a few times. The chain is built from TRBV4-3 and TRBJ1-4, with 9 bases matching TRBD1. This CDR3 comprises 20 residues. Germline V gives CDR1 LGHNA, CDR2 YSLEER. Unmatched junction bases numbered 15, after V lost 0 bases and J lost 4 bases. CDR3 nucleotides: TGCGCCAGCAGCCAAGACGACTCGAGGACAGGGGATTTTGATAATGAAAAACTGTTTTTT. The encoded protein is CASSQDDSRTGDFDNEKLFF.

This clonotype turned up a few times. The chain combines TRBV27 with TRBJ1-2; 9 bases map to TRBD1. The CDR3 loop spans 15 amino acids. Germline values: CDR1 MNHEY, CDR2 SMNVEV (reference sequence). J gave up 0 bases and V 5 bases, and 4 bases lay outside the gene matches. The CDR3 DNA reads TGTGCCAGCAGTATCCGGACAGGGGCTAACTATGGCTACACCTTC. Amino acid sequence: CASSIRTGANYGYTF.

The rearrangement links TRBV4-2 to TRBJ2-3; no definite D call. The CDR3 has 14 residues. CDR1 LGHNA and CDR2 YNFKEQ come from the germline V gene. V was clipped by 0 bases and J by 0 bases, with 4 bases between them. The CDR3, as DNA: TGTGCCAGCAGCCAAGAGTCTAGCACAGATACGCAGTATTTT. Amino acids: CASSQESSTDTQYF.

The chain is built from TRBV2 and TRBJ1-1; no definite D call. The CDR3 contains 15 residues. With 1 base removed from V and 0 bases from J, the gap between germline ends came to 9 bases. Germline V gives CDR1 SNHLY, CDR2 FYNNEI. DNA for the CDR3: TGTGCCAGCAGTGAAGGGTCCGTTATGAACACTGAAGCTTTCTTT. Translation gives CASSEGSVMNTEAFF.

This clonotype was observed a few times. J is TRBJ2-1 and V is TRBV11-2; 8 bases align to TRBD1. The CDR3 consists of 15 residues. Germline V gene data show CDR1 as SGHAT and CDR2 as FQNNGV. V was clipped by 1 base and J by 4 bases; unmatched bases: 3. The chain's CDR3 is CASSLAGGMYNEQFF. DNA for the CDR3: TGTGCCAGCAGCTTAGCAGGGGGCATGTACAATGAGCAGTTCTTC.